The 9 T cell receptor beta chains below come from one sample, sequenced in a study of T cell changes during pregnancy in multiple sclerosis. Measured with immunoSEQ multiplex PCR; TCRdb has only the in-frame clones, and not every one. Of about 60,000 clones listed, around 93% are singletons. Source: CD8+ T cells from peripheral blood mononuclear cells, taken in the second trimester of pregnancy. These receptors were obtained from a female donor with multiple sclerosis, enrolled in a pregnancy study.

As concerns this clone: Without the conserved terminal phenylalanine or tryptophan, this CDR3 likely stems from a read error. The DNA is omitted, as the CDR3 cannot be located on it reliably, and the CDR3 follows TCRdb's listing. The chain carries TRBV21-1 and TRBJ1-2; the table's D gene call, TRBD1, was not cross checked with the DNA. TRBV21-1 is a recognized pseudogene. The CDR3 sequence runs 10 residues, both termini included. The CDR3 spells CASSQDRALR.

J is TRBJ2-2 and V is TRBV19; maybe TRBD2 (6 bases). V dropped 1 base and J dropped 6 bases, with 12 bases sitting between them. This CDR3 contains 15 residues. Germline V CDR1 and CDR2: LNHDA, SQIVND (reference sequence). The CDR3 DNA reads as TGTGCCAGTAGTATAGTCCTAGCGAGTGCCGGGGAGCTGTTTTTT. It yields the protein CASSIVLASAGELFF.

V usage is TRBV7-8 and J usage is TRBJ2-7; D remains ambiguous. Trimming pared 0 bases from V and 3 bases from J, leaving 12 bases between. Germline V gene data show CDR1 as SGHVS and CDR2 as FQNEAQ. The CDR3 is 15 residues long. CDR3 sequence reads: CASSLAGSSYYEQYF. The CDR3, as DNA: TGTGCCAGCAGCTTAGCGGGCAGCTCATACTACGAGCAGTACTTC.

In its sample, this clone was seen once. This rearrangement joins TRBV11-3 to TRBJ1-1, with D possibly being TRBD1 (5 bases). The germline V gene has CDR1 SGHNT and CDR2 YENEEA. CDR3 length: 14 amino acids. Trimming shortened V by 2 bases and J by 1 base, and 8 bases separated the two germline ends. CDR3 residues: CASSLTGENTEAFF. The CDR3 DNA sequence: TGTGCCAGCAGCTTAACGGGGGAGAACACTGAAGCTTTCTTT.

The count of this clone is one. V usage is TRBV27 and J usage is TRBJ2-1, with D possibly TRBD1 on 5 matching bases. The CDR3 totals 13 residues. The germline V and J ends were trimmed by 3 bases and 6 bases, with 9 bases remaining between them. Germline CDR1 is MNHEY and CDR2 is SMNVEV (reference sequence). CDR3 residues: CASSLGQFNEQFF. As DNA, the CDR3 is TGTGCCAGCAGTTTGGGGCAGTTCAATGAGCAGTTCTTC.

V gene TRBV6-6 combines with J gene TRBJ1-2; 8 positions agree with TRBD1. The CDR3 totals 16 residues. Germline CDR1 is MNHNY and CDR2 is SVGAGI (reference sequence). Trimming removed 0 bases from V and 0 bases from J; junction bases left unmatched: 3. CDR3 amino acids: CASSYSVGQANYGYTF. The CDR3 coding sequence is TGTGCCAGCAGTTACTCGGTGGGACAGGCTAACTATGGCTACACCTTC.

The chain employs TRBV4-1 and TRBJ2-3, with D maybe TRBD2 (5 bases). Germline V lookup: CDR1 MGHRA, CDR2 YSYEKL. There are 15 residues in the CDR3. V lost 2 bases, J lost 3 bases, and 12 bases lay in between. The CDR3 DNA follows: TGCGCCAGCAGCCAATCCGCTAGCATGACAGATACGCAGTATTTT. Translated: CASSQSASMTDTQYF.

A note on this clone: Other DNA variants within this sample encode the same CDR3. V usage is TRBV5-4 and J usage is TRBJ1-2; no clear D gene. Germline CDR1 is SGHNT and CDR2 is YYREEE (reference sequence). The length of the CDR3 is 13 residues. Trimming stripped 0 bases from V and 4 bases from J, with 7 bases between. This CDR3 reads CASSLDRAYGYTF. The CDR3 DNA sequence: TGTGCCAGCAGCTTGGACAGAGCCTATGGCTACACCTTC.

The DNA for the CDR3 is TGCGCCAGCAGTTGGGGGGAGAGGAACACTGAAGCTTTCTTT. Protein product: CASSWGERNTEAFF. The V gene is TRBV5-1, the J gene TRBJ1-1, with a weak D call TRBD1 (5 bases). Germline values: CDR1 SGHRS, CDR2 YFSETQ. The CDR3 consists of 14 residues. V shed 5 bases and J shed 1 base, with 12 bases lying between them.